This T cell receptor beta chain was sequenced in a study of T cells after yellow fever vaccination. This clonotype was seen ten or more times. Its antigen is as yet unknown. By 5'RACE template switching, TCR cDNA was produced, with a universal primer site and UMIs added in the process. TCRdb reprocessed the 5' RACE reads with MiXCR, giving one entry per CDR3 protein. The table has a few hundred thousand distinct CDR3 sequences, about 5.2% seen once. Germline V gene lookup returns CDR1 LNHNV and CDR2 YYDKDF (reference sequence). The CDR3 is 14 residues long. J was trimmed by 1 base and V by 9 bases; bases with no gene match: 2. Findings and caveats of the study: Weaker overall, the secondary response nonetheless peaked faster (day 5 versus 15). Post-booster reappearance was seen for most primary-vaccination clones (around 96% CD4, around 91% CD8). FACS-sorted repertoires might harbor abundant contaminating clonotypes from the bulk population.

The material was CD4+ T cells sorted from PBMCs, obtained on the day of the yellow fever booster vaccination. The sequence was collected from a man aged 18 to 30 who received the YFV17D yellow fever vaccine. The V gene is TRBV15, the J gene TRBJ2-2, with 10 bases that match TRBD2. CDR3 protein: CATRLAGNTGELFF. The CDR3 DNA reads as TGTGCCACAAGACTAGCGGGGAACACCGGGGAGCTGTTTTTT.